This TCR beta chain derives from a study of cytomegalovirus exposure and HLA in healthy donors. Turning to the study itself: The 95 million to 120 million unique TCR beta sequences, from around 200 million T cells, were found by an earlier analysis. Broader study findings: Of the V segments, some could not be distinguished, including TRBV6-2 and TRBV6-3, and were excluded. It was reported that TCR beta sequences correctly inferred the HLA-A and HLA-B alleles for most subjects.

V shed 0 bases and J 4 bases; nucleotides not matched to a gene: 3. The CDR3 loop spans 16 amino acids. Germline V gene data show CDR1 as LGHNA and CDR2 as YNFKEQ. With respect to this clone: Its cognate antigen is unknown.

Researchers ran the PCR with 60 Vbeta and 13 Jbeta primers. Profiling relied on immunoSEQ multiplex PCR, and the TCRdb table lists in-frame clones only, not all of them. The sample lists 120,000 or so clones, about four fifths occurring once. The chain couples TRBV4-2 to TRBJ2-1; TRBD2 aligns across 10 bases. The material sequenced was PBMCs. The origin of this receptor is a man younger than 35 in good health and CMV-seronegative. This CDR3 is CASSQEASGSYNEQFF. As DNA, the CDR3 is TGTGCCAGCAGCCAAGAGGCTAGCGGGAGTTACAATGAGCAGTTCTTC.